The 6 T cell receptor beta chains below come from one sample, sequenced in a study of blood T cell repertoires in COVID-19 (dated by TCRdb to the early 2020s). The library was generated by the immunoSEQ multiplex PCR assay. In TCRdb, the immuneACCESS table is reduced to in-frame sequences with V and J assigned. These tables do not hold every clone; where another copy was compared, an unresolved V gene accounts for under half, and the others remain unexplained. The sample contains some 160,000 clones, 80% to 90% of them found a single time. Of the sample, 3.5% to 4.5% falls within the top ten clones. The sequenced sample was peripheral blood. Every receptor here comes from a woman in her 70s with acute or convalescent COVID-19.

The rearrangement links TRBV15 to TRBJ1-1; a weak D match, TRBD1 (6 bases). CDR3 length: 15 residues. The V end lost 3 bases, the J end lost 3 bases, and 14 bases lay between the germline ends. CDR1 LNHNV and CDR2 YYDKDF come from the germline V gene (reference sequence). CDR3 protein: CATSSPVKGDTEAFF. The CDR3 region has the DNA TGTGCCACCAGCAGCCCTGTGAAGGGGGACACTGAAGCTTTCTTT.

This sequence joins TRBV11-3 and TRBJ2-3; D gene ambiguous. The CDR3 runs 13 residues. Deletions cut 3 bases from V and 4 bases from J, with 8 bases between. Germline lookup yields CDR1 SGHNT and CDR2 YENEEA. CDR3 in DNA: TGTGCCAGCAGCTTGTCCGGGTCAGATACGCAGTATTTT. Protein product: CASSLSGSDTQYF.

Only a few counts were recorded for this clone. This chain links TRBV5-6 with TRBJ1-2, with a tentative D call TRBD1 (6 bases). Germline CDR1 reads SGHDT; CDR2 reads YYEEEE. The CDR3 covers 13 residues. Trimming removed 0 bases at V and 3 bases at J, with 6 bases between. The CDR3 sequence is CASSLAGDYGYTF. In DNA, the CDR3 is TGTGCCAGCAGCTTGGCAGGGGACTATGGCTACACCTTC.

V and J are TRBV5-6 and TRBJ1-2; possibly TRBD1 for D (5 bases). Germline V gene sequence: CDR1 SGHDT, CDR2 YYEEEE. The germline V and J ends were trimmed by 0 bases and 7 bases, with 13 bases remaining between them. CDR3 size: 14 residues. In DNA, the CDR3 is TGTGCCAGCAGCTTGGCCGGAGGAGGGGCTGGCTACACCTTC. This translates into CASSLAGGGAGYTF.

This clone was counted a few times. The J gene is TRBJ1-6, the V gene TRBV18, with 10 positions matching TRBD1. CDR1 is KGHSH and CDR2 is LQKENI in the germline V gene. This CDR3 is 14 amino acids long. V shed 3 bases and J 14 bases; nucleotides not matched to a gene: 7. The CDR3 loop reads CASSPGQGSGALHF. CDR3 nucleotide sequence: TGTGCCAGCTCACCGGGACAGGGGTCCGGCGCCCTCCACTTT.

The V call is TRBV5-8, the J call TRBJ2-1; D not certain. With 0 bases removed from V and 3 bases from J, the gap between germline ends came to 4 bases. Germline V gene sequence: CDR1 SGHTS, CDR2 YDEGEE. This CDR3 spans 13 amino acids. The CDR3 DNA reads as TGTGCCAGCAGCTTGGTACACTACAATGAGCAGTTCTTC. Encoded protein: CASSLVHYNEQFF.